This TCR beta chain was recovered during a study of sequential checkpoint blockade in melanoma. Study information: Maintenance nivolumab came after either treatment sequence.

The table came from immunoSEQ multiplex PCR; TCRdb's copy has only in-frame clones and leaves some out. The repertoire holds 23,000 or so clones, with approximately 68% as singletons. The junction had 8 bases not matched to a gene; V was cut back by 5 bases and J by 4 bases. Germline assignment: CDR1 MNHEY and CDR2 SMNVEV (reference sequence). There are 15 residues in the CDR3. Treatment defined: randomized to nivolumab then ipilimumab (arm A) or the reverse (arm B). The chain uses TRBV27 and TRBJ1-5, with TRBD1 matching over 7 bases. The source is a human donor with melanoma. Material: CD8+ T cells sorted from blood (inferred from file names), obtained from a patient given nivolumab and ipilimumab in sequence. The CDR3 loop reads CASSPTTGPNQPQHF. The DNA for the CDR3 is TGTGCCAGCAGTCCAACGACAGGGCCTAATCAGCCCCAGCATTTT.